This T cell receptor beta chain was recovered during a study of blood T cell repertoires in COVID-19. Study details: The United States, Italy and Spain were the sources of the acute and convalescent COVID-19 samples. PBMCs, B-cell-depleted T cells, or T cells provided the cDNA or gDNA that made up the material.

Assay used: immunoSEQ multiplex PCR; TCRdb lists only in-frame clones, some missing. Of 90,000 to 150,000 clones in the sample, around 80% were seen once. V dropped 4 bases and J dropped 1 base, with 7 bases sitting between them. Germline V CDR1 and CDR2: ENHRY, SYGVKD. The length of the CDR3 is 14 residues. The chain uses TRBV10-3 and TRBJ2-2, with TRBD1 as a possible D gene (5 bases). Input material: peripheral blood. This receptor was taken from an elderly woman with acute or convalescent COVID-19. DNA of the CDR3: TGTGCCATCAGTGGACAGCAGAACACCGGGGAGCTGTTTTTT. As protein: CAISGQQNTGELFF.